One sample yielded the 29 T cell receptor beta chains listed below, sequenced in a study of regulatory T cells in long-lasting Graves disease. Time point in this sample: newly diagnosed GD, antithyroid drugs for less than 3 months. Researchers made the TCR library from RNA that was extracted from PBMCs. Arm-PCR of CDR3 regions and iRepertoire HTBI primers were the basis on which TCR beta libraries were built. TCRdb used MiXCR to reprocess the multiplex PCR reads, holding one entry per CDR3 protein. This repertoire shows 350,000 to 450,000 distinct CDR3 sequences, around 16% found once; its top ten account for approximately 7.8%. These same data were also listed under a study on T cells in Graves' hyperthyroidism and ophthalmopathy.

Sequenced here: peripheral blood mononuclear cells (PBMCs), sampled at new diagnosis, from a patient treated with antithyroid drugs. The origin of the receptors is a woman aged 35 to 49 with Graves disease.

The V gene is TRBV6-1, the J gene TRBJ2-4; perhaps TRBD1 as D (6 bases). The germline V and J ends were trimmed by 5 bases and 0 bases, with 11 bases remaining between them. Germline V gives CDR1 MNHNS, CDR2 SASEGT. The CDR3 is 15 residues long. The CDR3 DNA reads as TGTGCCAGCAGTACCGGACAGTTAGCCAAAAACATTCAGTACTTC. It codes for CASSTGQLAKNIQYF.

The DNA of the CDR3 is TGCAGTGCTAGGGACAGGGTGCGGGAGACCCAGTACTTC. This gives the protein CSARDRVRETQYF. V usage is TRBV20-1 and J usage is TRBJ2-3; TRBD1 agrees at 8 bases. The DNA matches TRBJ2-5 better at its end, which makes the J call doubtful. CDR1 is DFQATT and CDR2 is SNEGSKA in the germline V gene (reference sequence). The CDR3 consists of 13 residues.

This clonotype was recorded many times. The chain has TRBV11-2 and TRBJ2-7; 10 positions agree with TRBD1. Germline CDR1 and CDR2: SGHAT and FQNNGV. V shed 4 bases and J 7 bases; nucleotides not matched to a gene: 7. The CDR3 is 14 amino acids. CDR3 sequence reads: CASSWRDRGLEQYF. CDR3 sequence (DNA): TGTGCCAGCAGCTGGCGGGACAGGGGTTTGGAGCAGTACTTC.

V is TRBV7-3 and J is TRBJ1-2; 8 nucleotides agree with TRBD1. This CDR3 comprises 15 residues. The germline CDR1 and CDR2 sequences are SGHTA and FQGTGA. Germline trimming cut 4 bases from V and 0 bases from J; bases unmatched to any gene: 4. The CDR3 loop is CASSSRTGPNYGYTF. The CDR3 DNA reads TGTGCCAGCAGCTCCAGGACAGGGCCTAACTATGGCTACACCTTC.

This clonotype was counted at least ten times. V gene TRBV28 combines with J gene TRBJ2-7, with D tentatively TRBD1 (6 bases). V lost 6 bases, J lost 2 bases, and 17 bases lay in between. The CDR3 runs to 15 residues. Per germline, CDR1 MDHEN and CDR2 SYDVKM. CDR3 sequence reads: CASRTTGTWTYEQYF. The CDR3 nucleotides are TGTGCCAGCAGGACAACCGGGACATGGACCTACGAGCAGTACTTC.

This clonotype has ten or more counts. The chain joins TRBV15 to TRBJ2-7, with unresolved D. This CDR3 is 15 amino acids long. Germline loops: CDR1 LNHNV, CDR2 YYDKDF (reference sequence). Deletions cut 0 bases from V and 1 base from J, with 10 bases between. CDR3 nucleotide sequence: TGTGCCACCAGCAGAGATTTGGAGCAGTCCTACGAGCAGTACTTC. Translation: CATSRDLEQSYEQYF.

Worth noting for this clonotype: This sequence may be a read error, since a much larger clone differs from it by one base. DNA of the CDR3: TGTGCCAGTAGTACAACAGAGAGTGACTATGGCTACACCTTC. It encodes CASSTTESDYGYTF. This chain joins TRBV19 and TRBJ1-2; D unresolved. Trimming shortened V by 4 bases and J by 3 bases, and 12 bases separated the two germline ends. The CDR3 runs to 14 residues. Germline V gives CDR1 LNHDA, CDR2 SQIVND (reference sequence).

This clonotype was recorded many times. The chain couples TRBV20-1 to TRBJ2-3; TRBD2 matches 9 bases. CDR3 size: 14 residues. Germline lookup yields CDR1 DFQATT and CDR2 SNEGSKA (reference sequence). V shed 4 bases and J 7 bases; nucleotides not matched to a gene: 9. In DNA form, the CDR3 reads TGCAGTGCTAACGCGCGGGAGGGACGCCATACGCAGTATTTT. Translation: CSANAREGRHTQYF.

There are many counts of this clonotype. V gene TRBV7-9 combines with J gene TRBJ1-2, with D possibly being TRBD1 (5 bases). The V gene's germline CDR1 is SEHNR and CDR2 FQNEAQ (reference sequence). The CDR3 spans 13 residues. Between the trimmed V and J ends, which lost 3 bases and 4 bases, there was a span of 9 bases. The CDR3 DNA reads as TGTGCCAGCAGCTTTGACAGCTTCTATGGCTACACCTTC. It translates to CASSFDSFYGYTF. The variable domain in full, completed from reference TRBV7-9 and TRBJ1-2, reads DTGVSQNPRHKITKRGQNVTFRCDPISEHNRLYWYRQTLGQGPEFLTYFQNEAQLEKSRLLSDRFSAERPKGSFSTLEIQRTEQGDSAMYLCASSFDSFYGYTFGSGTRLTVV.

The sample holds many counts of this clonotype. The chain combines TRBV5-1 with TRBJ2-7; 10 nucleotides agree with TRBD1. The ends lost 0 bases at V and 6 bases at J; junction bases unmatched: 15. This CDR3 region has 18 residues. Germline lookup yields CDR1 SGHRS and CDR2 YFSETQ. Here the CDR3 DNA reads TGCGCCAGCAGCTTGGCAAAGGGACAGGGGCTCCGAAATTTCGAGCAGTACTTC. This gives the protein CASSLAKGQGLRNFEQYF.

Regarding this clonotype: A junction end diverges from the germline sequence, so it may reflect a read error. The chain is built from TRBV5-1 and TRBJ2-7; 12 bases line up with TRBD2. The germline V gene has CDR1 SGHRS and CDR2 YFSETQ. This CDR3 region has 14 residues. The CDR3 DNA reads as TGTGCCAGCATGACGACTAGCGGGAGTTCCGAGCAGTACTTC. Its protein is CASMTTSGSSEQYF.

The chain carries TRBV15 and TRBJ2-2; D possibly matches TRBD1 or TRBD2 (5 bases each). In germline, CDR1 is LNHNV, CDR2 YYDKDF (reference sequence). This CDR3 is built from 17 residues. V was trimmed by 5 bases and J by 8 bases, leaving 24 bases between them. In DNA, the CDR3 is TGTGCCACCAGCCGGCACCCGGGATTTGGGGACGGAGGGGAGCTGTTTTTT. It is translated as CATSRHPGFGDGGELFF.

About this clonotype itself: A single base is all that separates this from a far larger clone, so a read error is likely. Because it lacks the conserved phenylalanine or tryptophan at the end, this CDR3 is likely a read error. The V gene is TRBV7-2, the J gene TRBJ1-4, with D hard to call. V was clipped by 10 bases and J by 8 bases, with 20 bases between them. This CDR3 is built from 14 residues. Germline CDR1 reads SGHTA; CDR2 reads FQGNSA. The CDR3 DNA sequence: TGTGCCACTCAGGACCCCGGGCGATTGGAAAAACTGTTTTGT. It specifies CATQDPGRLEKLFC.

This clonotype was seen ten or more times. The chain carries TRBV3-1 and TRBJ2-2, with D perhaps TRBD1 (6 bases). Germline V gene data show CDR1 as LGHDT and CDR2 as YNNKEL (reference sequence). The CDR3 runs to 15 residues. V was clipped by 4 bases and J by 5 bases, with 14 bases between them. The CDR3 sequence: CASSPTLQGTGELFF. DNA for the CDR3: TGTGCCAGCAGCCCGACCCTTCAGGGGACCGGGGAGCTGTTTTTT.

This clonotype has ten or more counts. The rearrangement uses TRBV5-1 and TRBJ2-1, with a weak D call TRBD1 (5 bases). The CDR3 sequence is 13 residues long. Between the trimmed V and J ends, which lost 6 bases and 6 bases, there was a span of 13 bases. The germline CDR1 and CDR2 sequences are SGHRS and YFSETQ. The CDR3 protein is CASINRQSNEQFF. CDR3 sequence (DNA): TGCGCCAGCATCAACAGACAGAGCAATGAGCAGTTCTTC.

This clonotype was detected many times. The chain links TRBV7-2 to TRBJ2-7, with D unclear. CDR1 and CDR2 (germline): SGHTA, FQGNSA. The V gene lost 0 bases and the J gene lost 5 bases, with 5 bases spanning the gap. The CDR3 has 12 amino acids. CDR3: CASSLADHEQYF. The CDR3 nucleotides read TGTGCCAGCAGCTTAGCAGATCACGAGCAGTACTTC. The full variable domain, rest sourced from reference TRBV7-2 and TRBJ2-7, is GAGVSQSPSNKVTEKGKDVELRCDPISGHTALYWYRQSLGQGLEFLIYFQGNSAPDKSGLPSDRFSAERTGGSVSTLTIQRTQQEDSAVYLCASSLADHEQYFGPGTRLTVT.

This clonotype has ten or more counts. Written as DNA, the CDR3 is TGTGCCAGCAGCCCCCACCCGACTACCCAGGTTCTGGGGCAGTTCTTC. Residues: CASSPHPTTQVLGQFF. The chain links TRBV11-3 to TRBJ2-1; D possibly corresponds to TRBD2 (5 bases). Germline CDR1 is SGHNT and CDR2 is YENEEA. V was cut by 5 bases and J by 12 bases, with 26 bases left in between. The CDR3 loop spans 16 amino acids. Complete variable domain (other parts from reference TRBV11-3 and TRBJ2-1): EAGVVQSPRYKIIEKKQPVAFWCNPISGHNTLYWYLQNLGQGPELLIRYENEEAVDDSQLPKDRFSAERLKGVDSTLKIQPAELGDSAVYLCASSPHPTTQVLGQFFGPGTRLTVL.

This clonotype was detected many times. The chain recombines TRBV28 with TRBJ2-1, with 9 positions matching TRBD1. The CDR3 has 16 amino acids. The V and J ends lost 6 bases and 0 bases, in that order; junction bases with no gene match: 6. Germline V gene data show CDR1 as MDHEN and CDR2 as SYDVKM. Here the CDR3 reads CASRDLDRGSYNEQFF. DNA of the CDR3: TGTGCCAGCAGAGATCTGGACAGGGGCTCCTACAATGAGCAGTTCTTC.

Many counts were recorded for this clonotype. The CDR3 DNA reads as TGTGCCAGCAGCTCTGGGGGGGTGGGGAACAATGAGCAGTTCTTC. Protein: CASSSGGVGNNEQFF. The V call is TRBV7-6, the J call TRBJ2-1; TRBD2 matches at 7 bases. The CDR3 loop spans 15 amino acids. Trimming at V came to 4 bases and at J to 5 bases, leaving 8 bases not matched to a gene. In germline, CDR1 is SGHVS, CDR2 FNYEAQ.

This clonotype was observed many times. One end of the junction does not line up with germline, which may come from a read error. CDR3 sequence: CASSRGQGSYEQYF. CDR3 DNA: TGTGCCAGCAGCCGGGGACAGGGGAGCTACGAGCAGTACTTC. J is TRBJ2-7 and V is TRBV5-1; 10 nucleotides agree with TRBD1. The CDR3 contains 14 residues. Germline values: CDR1 SGHRS, CDR2 YFSETQ.

In regard to this clonotype: This may stem from a read error, because a much larger clone lies one nucleotide away. V gene TRBV19 combines with J gene TRBJ2-7; 7 bases are shared with TRBD1. The CDR3 is 14 residues long. Germline V gene data show CDR1 as LNHDA and CDR2 as SQIVND (reference sequence). V lost 5 bases to trimming and J lost 2 bases; unmatched junction nucleotides: 6. CDR3: CASSPTGQPYEQYF. The CDR3 DNA reads TGTGCCAGTAGTCCGACAGGGCAGCCCTACGAGCAGTACTTC.

The chain recombines TRBV19 with TRBJ1-5, with TRBD1 matching over 7 bases. The CDR3 spans 14 residues. Germline assignment: CDR1 LNHDA and CDR2 SQIVND (reference sequence). Losses at the gene ends were 6 bases for V and 7 bases for J; bases not matched to a gene: 9. In DNA, the CDR3 is TGTGCCAGTAGGGGCAGGGGGGATCGGCAGCCCCAGCATTTT. Residues: CASRGRGDRQPQHF.

There are many counts of this clonotype. The rearrangement joins TRBV6-1 to TRBJ2-5; D remains ambiguous. The germline gives CDR1 MNHNS, CDR2 SASEGT. This CDR3 is 17 amino acids long. The ends were cut back, 7 bases at V and 2 bases at J, with 23 bases in the middle. CDR3 sequence (DNA): TGTGCCAGCACCTCAGAGGTGGACCCTACCATGCAAGAGACCCAGTACTTC. Translated, it gives CASTSEVDPTMQETQYF.

This clonotype was seen a handful of times. The CDR3 sequence: CASSFSSGRAYEQYF. The CDR3 DNA is TGTGCCAGCAGCTTCTCTAGCGGGAGGGCCTACGAGCAGTACTTC. The V call is TRBV7-2, the J call TRBJ2-7, with 12 bases matching TRBD2. V lost 3 bases, J lost 2 bases, and 2 bases stayed unmatched. From germline, CDR1 is SGHTA and CDR2 FQGNSA. CDR3 length equals 15 residues.

The chain uses TRBV20-1 and TRBJ1-2; 10 positions agree with TRBD1. The length of the CDR3 is 14 residues. Trimming removed 6 bases from V and 4 bases from J; junction bases left unmatched: 8. The germline V gene encodes CDR1 DFQATT and CDR2 SNEGSKA (reference sequence). The CDR3 DNA follows: TGCAGTGCGCCAGACAGGGGGCGCGTCTATGGCTACACCTTC. It codes for CSAPDRGRVYGYTF.

This clonotype was detected ten times or more. The chain combines TRBV6-2 or TRBV6-3 with TRBJ2-1; D may be TRBD1 (6 bases). CDR3 length: 16 residues. V lost 5 bases, J lost 7 bases, and 21 bases lay in between. Germline V gene data show CDR1 as MNHEY and CDR2 as SVGEGT. This CDR3 reads CASSAPGTWARNEQFF. CDR3 nucleotides: TGTGCCAGCAGTGCCCCCGGGACATGGGCTCGTAATGAGCAGTTCTTC.

This clonotype appeared a few times. This chain links TRBV6-5 with TRBJ2-7, with a weak D call TRBD1 (6 bases). CDR3 length: 15 amino acids. Trimming removed 4 bases at V and 6 bases at J, with 19 bases between. In germline, CDR1 is MNHEY, CDR2 SVGAGI. The CDR3, as DNA: TGTGCCAGCAGTTTCTCTACAGGGTCTGTCTCCGAGCAGTACTTC. This translates into CASSFSTGSVSEQYF.

By share, this clonotype ranks as medium-sized. The chain recombines TRBV7-9 with TRBJ2-3; no definite D call. This CDR3 comprises 8 residues. Germline CDR1 SEHNR, CDR2 FQNEAQ (reference sequence). As DNA, the CDR3 is TGTGCTTCAGATACGCAGTATTTT. Translation: CASDTQYF. Looking up the rest from reference TRBV7-9 and TRBJ2-3 gives the full variable domain: DTGVSQNPRHKITKRGQNVTFRCDPISEHNRLYWYRQTLGQGPEFLTYFQNEAQLEKSRLLSDRFSAERPKGSFSTLEIQRTEQGDSAMYLCASDTQYFGPGTRLTVL.

This clonotype was detected many times. At one boundary the junction diverges from the germline segment, which might be a read error. The V call is TRBV2, the J call TRBJ2-5; D possibly corresponds to TRBD1 (5 bases). Looked up from germline, CDR1 is SNHLY and CDR2 is FYNNEI. This CDR3 contains 12 residues. This CDR3 is CASREDRETQYF. CDR3 coding DNA: TGTGCCAGCAGGGAAGACAGAGAGACCCAGTACTTC.